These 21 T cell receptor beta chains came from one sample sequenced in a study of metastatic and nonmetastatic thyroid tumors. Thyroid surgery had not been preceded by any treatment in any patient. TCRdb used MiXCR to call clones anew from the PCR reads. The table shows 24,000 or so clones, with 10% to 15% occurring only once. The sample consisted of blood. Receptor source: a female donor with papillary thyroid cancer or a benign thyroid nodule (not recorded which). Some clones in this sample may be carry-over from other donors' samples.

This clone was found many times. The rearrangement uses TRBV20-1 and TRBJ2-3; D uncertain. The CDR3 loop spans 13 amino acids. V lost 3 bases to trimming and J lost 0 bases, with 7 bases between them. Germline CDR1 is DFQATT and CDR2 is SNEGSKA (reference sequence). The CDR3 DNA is TGCAGTGCTAGGCCGCTGAGCACAGATACGCAGTATTTT. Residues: CSARPLSTDTQYF.

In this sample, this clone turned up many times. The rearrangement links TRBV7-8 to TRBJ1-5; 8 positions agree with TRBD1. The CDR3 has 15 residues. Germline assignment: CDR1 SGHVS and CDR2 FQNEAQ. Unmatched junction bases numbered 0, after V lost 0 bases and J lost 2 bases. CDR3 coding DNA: TGTGCCAGCAGCTTAGCGGGACAGGGCAATCAGCCCCAGCATTTT. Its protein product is CASSLAGQGNQPQHF.

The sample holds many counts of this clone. The CDR3 DNA reads as TGTGCCAGCAGTGGGACCGTCTATGGCTACACCTTC. Residues: CASSGTVYGYTF. The chain links TRBV6-1 to TRBJ1-2; D gene ambiguous. Germline V gives CDR1 MNHNS, CDR2 SASEGT. The V and J ends lost 4 bases and 4 bases respectively, with 7 bases between them. This CDR3 is built from 12 residues.

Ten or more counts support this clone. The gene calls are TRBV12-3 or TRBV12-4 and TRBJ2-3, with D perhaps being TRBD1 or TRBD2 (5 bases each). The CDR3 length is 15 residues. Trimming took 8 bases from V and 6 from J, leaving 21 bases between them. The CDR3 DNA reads TGTGCCAGCTCCAACCGGGACCTTTATGTGGATACGCAGTATTTT. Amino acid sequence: CASSNRDLYVDTQYF.

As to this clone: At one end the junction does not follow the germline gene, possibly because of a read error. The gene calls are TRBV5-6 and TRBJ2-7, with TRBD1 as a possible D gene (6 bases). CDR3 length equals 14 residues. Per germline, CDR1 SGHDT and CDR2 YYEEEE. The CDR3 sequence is CVSSRTGQYYEQYF. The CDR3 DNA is TGTGTCAGCAGCCGCACGGGACAATACTACGAGCAGTACTTC.

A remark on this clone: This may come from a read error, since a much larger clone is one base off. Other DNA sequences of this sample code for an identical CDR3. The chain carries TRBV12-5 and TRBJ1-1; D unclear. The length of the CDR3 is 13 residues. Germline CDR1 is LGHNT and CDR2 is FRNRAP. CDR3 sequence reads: CASGLRGRTEAFF. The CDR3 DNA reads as TGTGCTAGTGGTTTGAGAGGGCGTACTGAAGCCTTCTTT.

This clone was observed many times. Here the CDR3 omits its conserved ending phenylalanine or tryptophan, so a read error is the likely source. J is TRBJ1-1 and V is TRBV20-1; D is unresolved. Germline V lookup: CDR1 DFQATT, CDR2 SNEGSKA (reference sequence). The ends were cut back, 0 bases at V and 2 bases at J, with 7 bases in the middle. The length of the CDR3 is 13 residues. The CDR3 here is CSARDNRNTEAFL. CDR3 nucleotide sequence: TGCAGTGCTAGAGATAACAGAAACACTGAAGCTTTCCTT.

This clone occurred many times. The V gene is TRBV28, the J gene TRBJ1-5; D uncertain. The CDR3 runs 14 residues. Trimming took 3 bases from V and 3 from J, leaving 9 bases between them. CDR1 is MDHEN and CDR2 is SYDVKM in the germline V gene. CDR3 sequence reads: CASSLSRPNQPQHF. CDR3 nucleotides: TGTGCCAGCAGTTTGAGCAGGCCCAATCAGCCCCAGCATTTT.

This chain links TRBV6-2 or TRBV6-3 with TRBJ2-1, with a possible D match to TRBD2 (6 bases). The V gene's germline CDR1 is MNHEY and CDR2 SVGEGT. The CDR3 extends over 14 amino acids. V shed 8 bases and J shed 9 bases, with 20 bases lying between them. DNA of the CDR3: TGTGCCAGCCTCCGGGTAGGGCCCGGGGGTGAGCAGTTCTTC. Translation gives CASLRVGPGGEQFF.

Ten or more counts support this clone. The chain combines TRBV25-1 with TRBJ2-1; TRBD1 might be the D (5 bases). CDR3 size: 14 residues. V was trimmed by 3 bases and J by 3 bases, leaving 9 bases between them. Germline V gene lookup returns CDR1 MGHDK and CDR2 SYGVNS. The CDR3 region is CASSDVQDYNEQFF. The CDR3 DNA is TGTGCCAGCAGTGATGTACAGGACTACAATGAGCAGTTCTTC.

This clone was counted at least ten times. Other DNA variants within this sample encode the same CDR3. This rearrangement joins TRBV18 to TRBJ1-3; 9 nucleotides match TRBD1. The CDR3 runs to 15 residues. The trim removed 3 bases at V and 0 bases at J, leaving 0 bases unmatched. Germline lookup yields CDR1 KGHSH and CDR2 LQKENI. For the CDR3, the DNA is TGTGCCAGCTCACCGGGACAGGGCTCTGGAAACACCATATATTTT. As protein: CASSPGQGSGNTIYF.

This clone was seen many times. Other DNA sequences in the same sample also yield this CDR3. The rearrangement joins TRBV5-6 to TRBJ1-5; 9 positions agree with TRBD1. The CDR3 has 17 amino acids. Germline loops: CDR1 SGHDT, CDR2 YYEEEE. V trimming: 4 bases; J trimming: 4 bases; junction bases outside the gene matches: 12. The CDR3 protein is CASSRQGDSRRNQPQHF. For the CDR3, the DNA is TGTGCCAGCAGCAGACAGGGGGATAGCAGACGGAATCAGCCCCAGCATTTT.

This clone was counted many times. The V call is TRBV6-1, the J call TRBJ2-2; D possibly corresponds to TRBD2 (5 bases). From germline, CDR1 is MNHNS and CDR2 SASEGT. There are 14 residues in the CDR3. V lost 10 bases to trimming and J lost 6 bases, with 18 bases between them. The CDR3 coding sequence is TGTGCCACTGGTGGAGGCAAAGAGGCCGGGGAGCTGTTTTTT. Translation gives CATGGGKEAGELFF.

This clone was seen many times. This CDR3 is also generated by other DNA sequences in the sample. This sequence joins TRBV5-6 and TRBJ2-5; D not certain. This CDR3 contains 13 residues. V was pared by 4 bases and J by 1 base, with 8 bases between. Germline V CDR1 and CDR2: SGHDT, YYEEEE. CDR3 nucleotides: TGTGCCAGCAGCATGGCCTCCCAAGAGACCCAGTACTTC. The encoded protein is CASSMASQETQYF. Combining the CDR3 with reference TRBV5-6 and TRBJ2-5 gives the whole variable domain DAGVTQSPTHLIKTRGQQVTLRCSPKSGHDTVSWYQQALGQGPQFIFQYYEEEERQRGNFPDRFSGHQFPNYSSELNVNALLLGDSALYLCASSMASQETQYFGPGTRLLVL.

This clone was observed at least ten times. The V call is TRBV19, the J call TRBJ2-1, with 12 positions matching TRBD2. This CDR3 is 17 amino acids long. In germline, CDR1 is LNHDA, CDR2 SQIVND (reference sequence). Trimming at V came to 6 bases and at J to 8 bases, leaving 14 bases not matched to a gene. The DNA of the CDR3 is TGTGCCAGTAGCCTGGGGCTAGCGGGAGGGGGAGTTTATGAGCAGTTCTTC. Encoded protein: CASSLGLAGGGVYEQFF.

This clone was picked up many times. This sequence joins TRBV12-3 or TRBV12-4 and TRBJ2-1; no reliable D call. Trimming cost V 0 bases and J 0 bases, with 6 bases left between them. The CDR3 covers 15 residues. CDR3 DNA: TGTGCCAGCAGTTTAGCAGGAAGCTCCTACAATGAGCAGTTCTTC. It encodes CASSLAGSSYNEQFF.

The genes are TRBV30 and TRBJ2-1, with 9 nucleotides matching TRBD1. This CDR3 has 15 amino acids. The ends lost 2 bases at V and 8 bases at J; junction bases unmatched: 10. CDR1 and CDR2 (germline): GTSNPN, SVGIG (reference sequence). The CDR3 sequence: CAWSLYPGQGYEQFF. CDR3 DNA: TGTGCCTGGAGTCTCTATCCGGGACAGGGCTATGAGCAGTTCTTC.

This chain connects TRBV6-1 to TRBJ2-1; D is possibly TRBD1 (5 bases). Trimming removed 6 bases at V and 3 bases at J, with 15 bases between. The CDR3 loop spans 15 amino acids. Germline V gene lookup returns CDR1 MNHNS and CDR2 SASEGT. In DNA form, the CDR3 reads TGTGCCAGCAGCTCGGAATGGGGCGGCTACAATGAGCAGTTCTTC. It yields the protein CASSSEWGGYNEQFF.

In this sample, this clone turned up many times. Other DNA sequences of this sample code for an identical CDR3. CDR3 coding DNA: TGTGCCAGCAGCCTAAGAGGCGGGTCTAGCTCCTACAATGAGCAGTTCTTC. This encodes CASSLRGGSSSYNEQFF. V gene TRBV7-3 combines with J gene TRBJ2-1; a possible D gene is TRBD2 (5 bases). Trimming cost V 5 bases and J 0 bases, with 17 bases left between them. Germline CDR1 SGHTA, CDR2 FQGTGA. There are 17 residues in the CDR3.

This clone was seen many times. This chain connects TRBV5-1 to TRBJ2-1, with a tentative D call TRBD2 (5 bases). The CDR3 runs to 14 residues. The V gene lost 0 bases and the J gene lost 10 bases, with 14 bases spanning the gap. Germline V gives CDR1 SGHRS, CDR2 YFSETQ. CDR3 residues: CASSLGWRNEEQFF. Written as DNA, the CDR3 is TGCGCCAGCAGCTTGGGGTGGAGGAACGAAGAGCAGTTCTTC.

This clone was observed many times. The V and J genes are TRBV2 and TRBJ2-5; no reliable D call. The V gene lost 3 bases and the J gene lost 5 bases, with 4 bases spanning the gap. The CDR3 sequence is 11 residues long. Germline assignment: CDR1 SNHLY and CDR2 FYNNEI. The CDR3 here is CASSDYETQYF. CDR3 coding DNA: TGTGCCAGCAGTGACTATGAGACCCAGTACTTC.